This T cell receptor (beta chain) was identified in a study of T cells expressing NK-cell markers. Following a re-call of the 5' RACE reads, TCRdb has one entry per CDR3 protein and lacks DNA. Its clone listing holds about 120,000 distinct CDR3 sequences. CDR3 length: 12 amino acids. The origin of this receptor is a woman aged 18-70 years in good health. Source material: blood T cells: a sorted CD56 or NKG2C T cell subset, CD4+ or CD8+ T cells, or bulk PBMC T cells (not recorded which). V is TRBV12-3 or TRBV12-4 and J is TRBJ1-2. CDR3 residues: CASSLGNYGYTF.